This is a list of T cell receptor beta chains from one sample in a study of long-term antiretroviral therapy in people with HIV. The table came from immunoSEQ multiplex PCR; TCRdb's copy has only in-frame clones and leaves some out. The sample yields just under 20,000 clones, roughly 86% seen once. The source material was unsorted PBMCs, sampled 2.1 years after starting antiretroviral therapy. The receptors shown here come from a man aged 18 to 29 with HIV. The conserved cysteine and the conserved F or W are not part of the CDR3 here. The D gene is left open where the match is weak.

TRBV6-1	-	TRBJ1-1	ASSENTEAF
TRBV7-8	-	TRBJ1-3	ASSPVSRLSGNTIY
TRBV9	TRBD1	TRBJ1-1	ASSGTGANTEAF
TRBV6-6	-	TRBJ2-7	ASRLRDTTYEQY
TRBV4-3	-	TRBJ2-7	ASSPYHSPSAEQY
TRBV28	TRBD1	TRBJ1-5	ASSLTGPYQPQH
TRBV5-5	-	TRBJ1-1	ASSLAPSREGEAF
TRBV15	-	TRBJ1-3	ATSREASGNTIY
TRBV6-1	-	TRBJ2-7	ASSEYWREGSEQY
TRBV4-3	-	TRBJ2-3	ASSQGLGAAQY
TRBV9	TRBD1	TRBJ2-7	ASSEGQGFEQY
TRBV4-2	TRBD1	TRBJ1-1	ASSQGDRGATEAF
TRBV18	-	TRBJ1-1	ASSPTPERNTEAF
TRBV29-1	-	TRBJ2-7	SVDGGPYEQY
TRBV14	-	TRBJ1-1	ASSPTPGPEG
TRBV29-1	TRBD1	TRBJ2-7	SCRTGGNEQY
TRBV4-3	-	TRBJ1-2	ASSHAWSLGSYGYT
TRBV30	-	TRBJ1-6	AWYRDIGLNSPLH
TRBV7-3	-	TRBJ2-7	ASSFGTPQGDEQY
TRBV6-5	-	TRBJ2-7	ASSYSTGEQY
TRBV9	TRBD1	TRBJ2-7	ASSAGQGGPSSYEQY
TRBV7-9	TRBD1	TRBJ1-1	ASSLTGGVEAF
TRBV9	TRBD1	TRBJ1-2	ASSVEQGAKYGYT
TRBV6-1	-	TRBJ1-2	ASERRPYGYT
TRBV2	-	TRBJ2-7	ASKRDEQY
TRBV5-6	-	TRBJ2-7	ASSLTINRDVH
TRBV7-9	-	TRBJ1-3	ASSSGQLSGNTIY
TRBV9	TRBD2	TRBJ2-1	ASSSSSGNNEQF